Presented here are 13 T cell receptor beta chains from one specimen sequenced in a study of T cells in localized non-small cell lung cancer. Profiling relied on immunoSEQ multiplex PCR, and the TCRdb table lists in-frame clones only, not all of them. The table shows about 82,000 clones, with around three quarters occurring only once. Sample: PBMCs, taken before any cancer treatment. The receptors were gathered from a man between 40 and 70 years old with stage II squamous cell lung carcinoma.

The chain joins TRBV25-1 to TRBJ1-2; 7 positions match TRBD1. The CDR3 has 17 residues. J gave up 6 bases and V 2 bases, and 15 bases lay outside the gene matches. Per the germline V gene, CDR1 is MGHDK and CDR2 is SYGVNS. The CDR3, as DNA: TGTGCCAGCAGTGAACTCTCCCCACGACAGGGCCGGGATGGCTACACCTTC. Its protein product is CASSELSPRQGRDGYTF.

This clone has a handful of counts. The rearrangement joins TRBV15 to TRBJ1-2, with D perhaps TRBD1 (5 bases). Germline values: CDR1 LNHNV, CDR2 YYDKDF (reference sequence). The CDR3 totals 15 residues. V was clipped by 1 base and J by 8 bases, with 17 bases between them. CDR3 nucleotide sequence: TGTGCCACCAGCAGAGTCTACCGGGACGGCAGCGGCTACACCTTC. Amino acid sequence: CATSRVYRDGSGYTF.

The chain recombines TRBV28 with TRBJ2-7; 7 nucleotides agree with TRBD2. The ends lost 0 bases at V and 4 bases at J; junction bases unmatched: 0. The germline V gene has CDR1 MDHEN and CDR2 SYDVKM. The CDR3 extends over 13 amino acids. This CDR3 is CASSLWREYEQYF. The CDR3 DNA is TGTGCCAGCAGTTTATGGCGGGAGTACGAGCAGTACTTC.

The V call is TRBV10-2, the J call TRBJ1-4, with D tentatively TRBD1 (6 bases). CDR3 length: 14 amino acids. Trimming removed 8 bases at V and 3 bases at J, with 13 bases between. The germline CDR1 and CDR2 sequences are WSHSY and SAAADI. The CDR3 protein is CASRGGRANEKLFF. CDR3 nucleotide sequence: TGCGCCAGCCGAGGGGGACGGGCTAATGAAAAACTGTTTTTT.

J is TRBJ2-7 and V is TRBV5-1; D gene uncertain. The CDR3 covers 13 residues. Germline CDR1 reads SGHRS; CDR2 reads YFSETQ. Between the trimmed V and J ends, which lost 4 bases and 6 bases, there was a span of 14 bases. The CDR3 here is CASSDFLRFEQYF. The CDR3 nucleotides are TGCGCCAGCAGCGATTTCCTAAGGTTCGAGCAGTACTTC.

The chain employs TRBV7-6 and TRBJ2-5; 8 bases map to TRBD2. Germline V gives CDR1 SGHVS, CDR2 FNYEAQ. The CDR3 length is 16 residues. The V segment lost 0 bases and the J segment 4 bases; nucleotides outside the gene matches: 7. The CDR3 DNA follows: TGTGCCAGCAGCTTAGCGCGAGCGGGGGCTGGAGAGACCCAGTACTTC. Protein: CASSLARAGAGETQYF.

This chain links TRBV14 with TRBJ2-3, with 7 bases aligning to TRBD1. Germline CDR1 reads SGHDN; CDR2 reads FVKESK. V lost 2 bases to trimming and J lost 6 bases; unmatched junction nucleotides: 8. This CDR3 is built from 15 residues. The CDR3 sequence is CASSQFAGGEDTQYF. CDR3 sequence (DNA): TGTGCCAGCAGCCAATTCGCAGGGGGAGAGGATACGCAGTATTTT.

The rearrangement joins TRBV6-1 to TRBJ2-7; TRBD2 is a possible D gene (5 bases). Trimming took 6 bases from V and 2 from J, leaving 17 bases between them. Germline lookup yields CDR1 MNHNS and CDR2 SASEGT. CDR3 length: 15 residues. This CDR3 is CASRDQDYGTYEQYF. In nucleotides, the CDR3 is TGTGCCAGCAGGGACCAAGACTACGGGACCTACGAGCAGTACTTC.

This chain connects TRBV7-9 to TRBJ1-5; TRBD1 is a possible D gene (5 bases). This CDR3 is built from 15 residues. Per germline, CDR1 SEHNR and CDR2 FQNEAQ (reference sequence). With 5 bases removed from V and 4 bases from J, the gap between germline ends came to 15 bases. In DNA form, the CDR3 reads TGTGCCAGCAGCGACGATGAGTGGGGGAATCAGCCCCAGCATTTT. It encodes CASSDDEWGNQPQHF.

In nucleotides, the CDR3 is TGTGCCAGCGGAGCGATATGGGGAGGGGAGACCCAGTACTTC. This encodes CASGAIWGGETQYF. The chain is built from TRBV6-1 and TRBJ2-5; TRBD2 matches at 7 bases. Trimming cost V 8 bases and J 5 bases; bases outside gene matches: 11. Per the germline V gene, CDR1 is MNHNS and CDR2 is SASEGT. There are 14 residues in the CDR3.

The rearrangement links TRBV30 to TRBJ2-7; weak D call: TRBD1 (6 bases). The germline gives CDR1 GTSNPN, CDR2 SVGIG (reference sequence). The CDR3 length is 13 residues. V was shortened by 3 bases and J by 3 bases, with 12 bases between the two germline ends. CDR3 DNA: TGTGCCTGGAGCCTTGGACAGCTCTACGAGCAGTACTTC. Translated, it gives CAWSLGQLYEQYF.

The chain joins TRBV29-1 to TRBJ2-5, with 9 bases fitting TRBD2. The V and J ends lost 3 bases and 5 bases, in that order; junction bases with no gene match: 10. The CDR3 contains 15 residues. CDR1 and CDR2 from the germline V gene are SQVTM and ANQGSEA. The CDR3 spells CSVDGSGGYVETQYF. CDR3 DNA: TGCAGCGTTGATGGTAGCGGGGGCTACGTGGAGACCCAGTACTTC.

The chain has TRBV4-1 and TRBJ2-3; D is uncertain. Germline CDR1 and CDR2: MGHRA and YSYEKL. The CDR3 consists of 13 residues. V was clipped by 4 bases and J by 6 bases, with 11 bases between them. DNA of the CDR3: TGCGCCAGCAGCCCGCGCTTGGGGGATACGCAGTATTTT. Its translation: CASSPRLGDTQYF.